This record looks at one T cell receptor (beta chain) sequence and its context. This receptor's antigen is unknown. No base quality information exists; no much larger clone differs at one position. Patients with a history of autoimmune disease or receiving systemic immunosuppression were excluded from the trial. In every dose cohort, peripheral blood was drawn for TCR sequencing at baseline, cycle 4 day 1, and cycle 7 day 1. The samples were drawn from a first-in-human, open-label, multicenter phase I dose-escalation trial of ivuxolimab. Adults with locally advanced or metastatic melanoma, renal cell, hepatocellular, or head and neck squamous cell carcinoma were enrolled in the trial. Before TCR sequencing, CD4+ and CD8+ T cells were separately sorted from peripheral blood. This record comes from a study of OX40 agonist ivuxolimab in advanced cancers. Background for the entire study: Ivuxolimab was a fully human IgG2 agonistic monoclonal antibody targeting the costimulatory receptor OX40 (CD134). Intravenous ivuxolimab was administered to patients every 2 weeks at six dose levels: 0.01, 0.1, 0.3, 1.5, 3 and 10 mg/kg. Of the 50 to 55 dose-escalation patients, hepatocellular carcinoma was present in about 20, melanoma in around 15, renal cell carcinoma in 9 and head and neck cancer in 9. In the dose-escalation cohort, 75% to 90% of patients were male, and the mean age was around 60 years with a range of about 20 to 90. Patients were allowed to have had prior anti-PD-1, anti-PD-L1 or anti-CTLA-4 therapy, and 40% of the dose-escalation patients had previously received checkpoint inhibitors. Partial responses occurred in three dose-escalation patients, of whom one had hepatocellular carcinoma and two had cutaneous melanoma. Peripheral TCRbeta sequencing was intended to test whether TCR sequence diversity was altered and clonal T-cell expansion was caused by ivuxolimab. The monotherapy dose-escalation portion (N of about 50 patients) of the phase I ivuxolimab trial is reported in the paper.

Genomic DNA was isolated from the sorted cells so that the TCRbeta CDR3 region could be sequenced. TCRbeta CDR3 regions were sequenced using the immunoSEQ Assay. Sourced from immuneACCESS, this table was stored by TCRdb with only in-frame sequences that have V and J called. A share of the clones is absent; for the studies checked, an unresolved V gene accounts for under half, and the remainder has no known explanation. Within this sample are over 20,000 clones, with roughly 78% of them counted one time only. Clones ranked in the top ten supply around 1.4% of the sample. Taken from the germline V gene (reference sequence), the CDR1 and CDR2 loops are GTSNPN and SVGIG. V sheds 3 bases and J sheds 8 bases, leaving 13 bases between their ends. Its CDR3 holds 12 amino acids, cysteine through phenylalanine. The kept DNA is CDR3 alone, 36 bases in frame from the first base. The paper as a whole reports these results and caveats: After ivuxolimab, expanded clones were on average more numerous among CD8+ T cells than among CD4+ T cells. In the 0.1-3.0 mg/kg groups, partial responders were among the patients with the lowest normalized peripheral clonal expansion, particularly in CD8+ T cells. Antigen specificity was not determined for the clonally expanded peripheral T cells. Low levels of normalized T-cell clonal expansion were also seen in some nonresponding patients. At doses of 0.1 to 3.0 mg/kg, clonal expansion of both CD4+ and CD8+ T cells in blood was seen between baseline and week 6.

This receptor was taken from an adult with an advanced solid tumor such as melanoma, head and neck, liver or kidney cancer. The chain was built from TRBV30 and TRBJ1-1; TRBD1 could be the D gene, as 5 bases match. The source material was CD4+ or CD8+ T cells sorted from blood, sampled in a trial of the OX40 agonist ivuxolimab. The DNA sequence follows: TGTGCCTGGAGCCGCGGGGGGGTCGAAGCTTTCTTT. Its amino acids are CAWSRGGVEAFF. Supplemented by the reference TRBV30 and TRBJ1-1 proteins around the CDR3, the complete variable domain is SQTIHQWPATLVQPVGSPLSLECTVEGTSNPNLYWYRQAAGRGLQLLFYSVGIGQISSEVPQNLSASRPQDRQFILSSKKLLLSDSGFYLCAWSRGGVEAFFGQGTRLTVV.